This T cell receptor beta chain is drawn from a study of response to subunit inactivated influenza vaccine. The germline V and J ends were trimmed by 0 bases and 3 bases, with 21 bases remaining between them. Germline CDR1 is MNHEY and CDR2 is SVGAGI. CDR3 length: 18 residues. In TCRdb, the RT-PCR reads were re-called with MiXCR into one record per CDR3 protein. This table has hundreds of thousands of distinct CDR3 sequences, 25% appearing once. This clonotype has at least ten counts. The source was CD4+ T cells sorted from PBMCs, collected roughly 5 days after vaccination. The chain is built from TRBV6-5 and TRBJ2-7, with no clear D. This sequence was found in a man aged 50 or older who received an inactivated influenza vaccine. The DNA of the CDR3 is TGTGCCAGCAGTTACTCGTCCTATAGCCCCAGCCCGATCTACGAGCAGTACTTC. This gives the protein CASSYSSYSPSPIYEQYF.